Below, 12 T cell receptor beta chains from the same sample are listed, as sequenced in a study of cytomegalovirus exposure and HLA in healthy donors. The primer mix had 60 Vbeta and 13 Jbeta primers. Repertoires were generated with immunoSEQ multiplex PCR, while TCRdb's copy carries only in-frame clones and drops some. The profile shows about 180,000 clones, under 80% of them singletons. The sequencing sample was made of PBMCs. The receptors were sampled from a woman aged 25 to 39 in good health and CMV-seropositive.

This sequence joins TRBV11-2 and TRBJ1-6; D possibly corresponds to TRBD1 (5 bases). Germline V gene sequence: CDR1 SGHAT, CDR2 FQNNGV. This CDR3 has 15 amino acids. The V end was cut by 3 bases, the J end by 8 bases, with 14 bases between. CDR3 amino acids: CASSFGGRTDSPLHF. Written as DNA, the CDR3 is TGTGCCAGCAGCTTTGGGGGGAGGACGGATTCACCCCTCCACTTT.

The chain is built from TRBV28 and TRBJ2-2, with 9 positions matching TRBD1. The CDR3 is made up of 15 amino acids. Germline V gene data show CDR1 as MDHEN and CDR2 as SYDVKM. Germline trimming cut 10 bases from V and 6 bases from J; bases unmatched to any gene: 12. This CDR3 is CATKTGGLVSGELFF. The DNA of the CDR3 is TGTGCCACCAAAACAGGGGGCTTAGTTTCCGGGGAGCTGTTTTTT.

This clone was detected once. The V call is TRBV30, the J call TRBJ2-7, with 7 bases lining up with TRBD1. V shed 2 bases and J 2 bases; nucleotides not matched to a gene: 15. The length of the CDR3 is 17 residues. Germline V gives CDR1 GTSNPN, CDR2 SVGIG (reference sequence). Here the CDR3 DNA reads TGTGCCTGGAGTCCTCGTATCGGGGACAGACGCCCCTACGAGCAGTACTTC. It yields the protein CAWSPRIGDRRPYEQYF.

The chain's CDR3 is CASSLESGGETQYF. The CDR3 nucleotides are TGTGCCAGCAGCTTAGAATCGGGTGGGGAGACCCAGTACTTC. J is TRBJ2-5 and V is TRBV11-3; no reliable D call. The germline V gene encodes CDR1 SGHNT and CDR2 YENEEA. This CDR3 spans 14 amino acids. Trimming took 0 bases from V and 5 from J, leaving 10 bases between them.

The rearrangement uses TRBV28 and TRBJ2-3, with 7 nucleotides matching TRBD2. The CDR3 contains 14 residues. Per the germline V gene, CDR1 is MDHEN and CDR2 is SYDVKM. J was trimmed by 2 bases and V by 4 bases; bases with no gene match: 3. The CDR3 bases are TGTGCCAGCAGTTCCGGGGGGACCACAGATACGCAGTATTTT. Amino acids: CASSSGGTTDTQYF.

This clone came up once. This chain links TRBV7-4 with TRBJ2-1, with TRBD2 matching over 8 bases. Germline V gene lookup returns CDR1 SGHVT and CDR2 SQSDAQ. This CDR3 spans 12 amino acids. V was pared by 2 bases and J by 15 bases, with 6 bases of the junction left unmatched. This CDR3 is CASSLPGGSMFF. The CDR3 bases are TGTGCCAGCAGCTTACCGGGGGGGAGTATGTTCTTC.

The chain uses TRBV2 and TRBJ2-5, with TRBD2 identical over 11 bases. V dropped 4 bases and J dropped 7; count of bases not matched to a gene: 5. This CDR3 spans 14 amino acids. The germline V gene has CDR1 SNHLY and CDR2 FYNNEI. For the CDR3, the DNA is TGTGCCAGCAGTGGGACTAGCGGGTTGGGGACCCAGTACTTC. Translated: CASSGTSGLGTQYF.

The chain combines TRBV7-9 with TRBJ2-5, with TRBD2 matching over 11 bases. The CDR3 totals 16 residues. V lost 5 bases to trimming and J lost 2 bases; unmatched junction nucleotides: 7. Germline V gives CDR1 SEHNR, CDR2 FQNEAQ (reference sequence). The CDR3 nucleotides read TGTGCCAGCAGCCCGAGACTAGCGGGGAGGCAAGAGACCCAGTACTTC. Translating it yields CASSPRLAGRQETQYF.

This chain links TRBV11-3 with TRBJ2-7, with a possible D match to TRBD1 (5 bases). Trimming removed 1 base at V and 6 bases at J, with 7 bases between. The germline CDR1 and CDR2 sequences are SGHNT and YENEEA. This CDR3 comprises 12 residues. The CDR3 sequence: CASSLGGGEQYF. The CDR3, as DNA: TGTGCCAGCAGCTTAGGGGGCGGCGAGCAGTACTTC.

V is TRBV5-4 and J is TRBJ2-1, with D possibly TRBD2 on 7 matching bases. V was trimmed by 1 base and J by 2 bases, leaving 10 bases between them. The CDR3 runs 15 residues. Germline CDR1 reads SGHNT; CDR2 reads YYREEE (reference sequence). The CDR3 here is CASSLRGATYNEQFF. The CDR3 DNA reads TGTGCCAGCAGCTTGCGGGGGGCCACCTACAATGAGCAGTTCTTC.

This clone is a singleton in its sample. The genes are TRBV7-2 and TRBJ1-5; unclear D gene. This CDR3 spans 14 amino acids. V was cut by 6 bases and J by 3 bases, with 12 bases left in between. The V gene's germline CDR1 is SGHTA and CDR2 FQGNSA. CDR3 residues: CASSRLSLNQPQHF. The CDR3 nucleotides read TGTGCCAGCAGTAGACTCAGCCTCAATCAGCCCCAGCATTTT.

This chain connects TRBV5-1 to TRBJ1-4; 7 nucleotides match TRBD1. V lost 4 bases to trimming and J lost 4 bases; unmatched junction nucleotides: 4. Germline V CDR1 and CDR2: SGHRS, YFSETQ. This CDR3 is 14 amino acids long. CDR3 in amino acids: CASSHRDSNEKLFF. The CDR3 DNA reads TGCGCCAGCAGCCACCGGGACAGTAATGAAAAACTGTTTTTT. Full variable domain (remainder filled in from reference TRBV5-1 and TRBJ1-4): KAGVTQTPRYLIKTRGQQVTLSCSPISGHRSVSWYQQTPGQGLQFLFEYFSETQRNKGNFPGRFSGRQFSNSRSEMNVSTLELGDSALYLCASSHRDSNEKLFFGSGTQLSVL.